Here is one T cell receptor (beta chain) with its context. The antigen is not known. Tagging with unique molecular identifiers was a feature of the TCR beta cDNA libraries. TCRdb reprocessed the PCR reads via MiXCR and lists one record per CDR3 protein. The sample carries 550,000 to 700,000 distinct CDR3 sequences, roughly 46% recorded once. This record comes from a study of post-analysis software for immune sequencing data. Study conclusions and caveats: People with multiple sclerosis had a significantly lower normalized Chao1 diversity than controls did. With TRBV5-6, TRBV5-1 and TRBV20-1 included, 5 or 6 TRBV segments were more frequent in patients than in controls.

The V and J ends lost 7 bases and 6 bases, in that order; junction bases with no gene match: 10. This CDR3 contains 14 residues. What was sequenced was blood. The V call is TRBV12-3 or TRBV12-4, the J call TRBJ1-2; 8 nucleotides line up with TRBD1. This clonotype was sampled from a girl aged 5-17 years with multiple sclerosis. The CDR3 loop is CASNYRTGRDGYTF. In DNA, the CDR3 is TGTGCCAGCAATTATCGGACAGGGCGGGATGGCTACACCTTC.